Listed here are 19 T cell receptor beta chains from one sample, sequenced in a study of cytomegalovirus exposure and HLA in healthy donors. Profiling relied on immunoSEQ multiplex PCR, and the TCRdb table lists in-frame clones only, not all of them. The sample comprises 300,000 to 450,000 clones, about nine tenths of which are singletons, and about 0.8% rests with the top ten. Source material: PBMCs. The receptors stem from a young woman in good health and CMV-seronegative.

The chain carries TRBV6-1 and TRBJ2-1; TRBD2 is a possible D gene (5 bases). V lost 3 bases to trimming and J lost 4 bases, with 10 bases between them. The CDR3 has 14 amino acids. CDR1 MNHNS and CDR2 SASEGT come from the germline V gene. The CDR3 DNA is TGTGCCAGCAGTGATTCGGGGATATACAATGAGCAGTTCTTC. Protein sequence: CASSDSGIYNEQFF.

The CDR3 loop reads CASSALAGGPYEQYF. The CDR3, as DNA: TGTGCCAGCAGTGCGCTAGCGGGAGGGCCATACGAGCAGTACTTC. The V and J genes are TRBV6-5 and TRBJ2-7; 12 bases match TRBD2. The CDR3 contains 15 residues. Germline loops: CDR1 MNHEY, CDR2 SVGAGI. V gave up 5 bases and J gave up 4 bases; unmatched junction bases: 6.

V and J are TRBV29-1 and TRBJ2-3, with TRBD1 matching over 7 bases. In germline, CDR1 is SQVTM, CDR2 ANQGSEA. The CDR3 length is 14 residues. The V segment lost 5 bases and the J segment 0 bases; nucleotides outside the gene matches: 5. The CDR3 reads CSVRTGLSTDTQYF. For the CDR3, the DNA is TGCAGCGTTAGGACAGGCCTTAGCACAGATACGCAGTATTTT.

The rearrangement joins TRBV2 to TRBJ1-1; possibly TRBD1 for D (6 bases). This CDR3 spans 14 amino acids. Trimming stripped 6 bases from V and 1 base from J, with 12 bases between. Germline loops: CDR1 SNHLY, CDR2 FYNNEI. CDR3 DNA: TGTGCCAGCAGCCCGGGGGGGCGGAACACTGAAGCTTTCTTT. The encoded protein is CASSPGGRNTEAFF.

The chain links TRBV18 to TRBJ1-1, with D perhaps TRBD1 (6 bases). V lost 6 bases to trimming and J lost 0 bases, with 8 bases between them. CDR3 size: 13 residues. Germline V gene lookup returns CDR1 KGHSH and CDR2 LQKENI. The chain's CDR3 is CASSGALNTEAFF. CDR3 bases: TGTGCCAGCTCGGGGGCCCTGAACACTGAAGCTTTCTTT.

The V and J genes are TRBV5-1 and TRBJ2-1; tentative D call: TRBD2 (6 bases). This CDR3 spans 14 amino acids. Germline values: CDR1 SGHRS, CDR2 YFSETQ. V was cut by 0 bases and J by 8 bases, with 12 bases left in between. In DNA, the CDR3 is TGCGCCAGCAGCTTGGCGGGAGCGGGCGATGAGCAGTTCTTC. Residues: CASSLAGAGDEQFF.

DNA for the CDR3: TGTGCCAGCAGTTTTGGACAGGGCGGATACGAGCAGTACTTC. Translating gives CASSFGQGGYEQYF. The chain recombines TRBV28 with TRBJ2-7, with 8 bases aligning to TRBD1. V shed 3 bases, J shed 4 bases, and the junction held 5 bases outside the gene matches. This CDR3 contains 14 residues. In germline, CDR1 is MDHEN, CDR2 SYDVKM.

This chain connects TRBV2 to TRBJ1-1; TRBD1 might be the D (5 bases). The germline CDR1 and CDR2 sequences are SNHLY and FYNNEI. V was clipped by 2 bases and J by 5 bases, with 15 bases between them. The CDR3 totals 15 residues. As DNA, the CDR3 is TGTGCCAGCAGTGAATCGTGGGGGGGATATACTGAAGCTTTCTTT. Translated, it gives CASSESWGGYTEAFF. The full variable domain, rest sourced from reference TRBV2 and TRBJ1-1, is EPEVTQTPSHQVTQMGQEVILRCVPISNHLYFYWYRQILGQKVEFLVSFYNNEISEKSEIFDDQFSVERPDGSNFTLKIRSTKLEDSAMYFCASSESWGGYTEAFFGQGTRLTVV.

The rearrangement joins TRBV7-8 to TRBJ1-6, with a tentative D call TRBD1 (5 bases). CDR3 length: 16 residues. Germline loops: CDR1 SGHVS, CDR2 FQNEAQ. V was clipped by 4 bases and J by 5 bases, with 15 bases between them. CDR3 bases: TGTGCCAGCAGCTCGTCGGGGGTAGCTGATAATTCACCCCTCCACTTT. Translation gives CASSSSGVADNSPLHF.

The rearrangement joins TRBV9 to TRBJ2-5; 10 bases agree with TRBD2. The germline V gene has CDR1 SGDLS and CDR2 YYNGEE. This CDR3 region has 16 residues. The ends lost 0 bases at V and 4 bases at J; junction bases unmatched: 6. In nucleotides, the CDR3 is TGTGCCAGCAGCGTAGCTAGTAGCGGGGGGCCAGAGACCCAGTACTTC. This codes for CASSVASSGGPETQYF.

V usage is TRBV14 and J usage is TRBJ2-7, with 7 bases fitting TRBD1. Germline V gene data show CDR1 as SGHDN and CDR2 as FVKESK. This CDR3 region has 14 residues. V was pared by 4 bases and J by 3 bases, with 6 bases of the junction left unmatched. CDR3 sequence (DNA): TGTGCCAGCAGCCGGCAGGGGGTCATCTACGAGCAGTACTTC. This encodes CASSRQGVIYEQYF. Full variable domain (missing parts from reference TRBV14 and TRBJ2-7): EAGVTQFPSHSVIEKGQTVTLRCDPISGHDNLYWYRRVMGKEIKFLLHFVKESKQDESGMPNNRFLAERTGGTYSTLKVQPAELEDSGVYFCASSRQGVIYEQYFGPGTRLTVT.

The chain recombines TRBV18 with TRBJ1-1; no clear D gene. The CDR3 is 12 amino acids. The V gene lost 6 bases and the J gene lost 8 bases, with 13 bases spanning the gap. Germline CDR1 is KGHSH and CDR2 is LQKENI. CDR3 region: CASSLSRQEAFF. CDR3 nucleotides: TGTGCCAGCTCTCTGAGCCGTCAAGAAGCTTTCTTT.

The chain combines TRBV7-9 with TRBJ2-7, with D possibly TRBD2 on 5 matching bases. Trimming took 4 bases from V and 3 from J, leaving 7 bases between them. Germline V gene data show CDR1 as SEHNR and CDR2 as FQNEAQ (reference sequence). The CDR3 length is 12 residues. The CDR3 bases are TGTGCCAGCAGCTCGGACTTCTACGAGCAGTACTTC. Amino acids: CASSSDFYEQYF.

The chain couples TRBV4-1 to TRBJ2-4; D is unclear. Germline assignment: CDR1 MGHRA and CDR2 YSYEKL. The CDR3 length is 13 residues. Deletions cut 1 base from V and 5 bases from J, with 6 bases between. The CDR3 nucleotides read TGCGCCAGCAGCCAAGGGCACCAAAACATTCAGTACTTC. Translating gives CASSQGHQNIQYF.

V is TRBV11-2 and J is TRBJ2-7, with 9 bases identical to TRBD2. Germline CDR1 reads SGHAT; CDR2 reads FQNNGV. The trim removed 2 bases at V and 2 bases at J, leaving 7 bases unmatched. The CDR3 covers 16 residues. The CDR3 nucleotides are TGTGCCAGCAGCTTAACCGGGACTAGCTCAACCTACGAGCAGTACTTC. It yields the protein CASSLTGTSSTYEQYF.

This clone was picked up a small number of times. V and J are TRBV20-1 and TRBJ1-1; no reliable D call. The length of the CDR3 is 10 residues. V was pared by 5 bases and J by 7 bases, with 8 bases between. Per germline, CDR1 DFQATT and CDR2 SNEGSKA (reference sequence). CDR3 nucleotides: TGCAGTGCTTTCTATGGTGAAGCTTTCTTT. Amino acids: CSAFYGEAFF.

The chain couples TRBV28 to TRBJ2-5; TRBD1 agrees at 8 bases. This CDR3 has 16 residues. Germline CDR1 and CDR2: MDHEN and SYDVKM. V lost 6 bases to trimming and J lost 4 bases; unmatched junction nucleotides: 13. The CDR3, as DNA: TGTGCCAGCAGACCGGGACAGGTTTTTCGTTCAGAGACCCAGTACTTC. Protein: CASRPGQVFRSETQYF.

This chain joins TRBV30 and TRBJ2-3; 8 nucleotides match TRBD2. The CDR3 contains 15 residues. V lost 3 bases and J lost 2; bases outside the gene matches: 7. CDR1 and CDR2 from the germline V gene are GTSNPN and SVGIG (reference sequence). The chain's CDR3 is CAWRPAGATTDTQYF. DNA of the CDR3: TGTGCCTGGAGGCCAGCGGGGGCCACCACAGATACGCAGTATTTT.

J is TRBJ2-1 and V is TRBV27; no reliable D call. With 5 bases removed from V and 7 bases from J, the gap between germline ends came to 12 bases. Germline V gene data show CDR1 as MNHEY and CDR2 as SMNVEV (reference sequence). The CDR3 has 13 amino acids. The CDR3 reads CASSPLPANEQFF. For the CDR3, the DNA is TGTGCCAGCAGTCCACTGCCCGCAAATGAGCAGTTCTTC.